This T cell receptor (beta chain) is from a study of cytomegalovirus exposure and HLA in healthy donors. Broader study findings: A later analysis found most CMV-associated TCR beta chains apparently HLA-restricted. Investigators reported approximately 150 TCR beta chains as tied to cytomegalovirus.

Note on this clone: Its target is not known.

Germline trimming cut 1 base from V and 10 bases from J; bases unmatched to any gene: 8. Germline V gene lookup returns CDR1 SGHNT and CDR2 YYREEE (reference sequence). The CDR3 consists of 14 residues. Both 60 Vbeta primers and 13 Jbeta primers went into the PCR. Libraries were prepared by immunoSEQ multiplex PCR; TCRdb keeps only in-frame clonotypes and omits some of them. The profile covers some 66,000 clones, with approximately 80% appearing a single time and around 3.2% taken by the ten largest. Sequenced input: PBMCs. The sequence came from a woman in her 30s in good health and CMV-seronegative. V and J are TRBV5-4 and TRBJ2-1; TRBD2 aligns across 7 bases. CDR3 residues: CASSLRTKGGEQFF. The CDR3 region has the DNA TGTGCCAGCAGCTTGAGGACGAAGGGAGGGGAGCAGTTCTTC.